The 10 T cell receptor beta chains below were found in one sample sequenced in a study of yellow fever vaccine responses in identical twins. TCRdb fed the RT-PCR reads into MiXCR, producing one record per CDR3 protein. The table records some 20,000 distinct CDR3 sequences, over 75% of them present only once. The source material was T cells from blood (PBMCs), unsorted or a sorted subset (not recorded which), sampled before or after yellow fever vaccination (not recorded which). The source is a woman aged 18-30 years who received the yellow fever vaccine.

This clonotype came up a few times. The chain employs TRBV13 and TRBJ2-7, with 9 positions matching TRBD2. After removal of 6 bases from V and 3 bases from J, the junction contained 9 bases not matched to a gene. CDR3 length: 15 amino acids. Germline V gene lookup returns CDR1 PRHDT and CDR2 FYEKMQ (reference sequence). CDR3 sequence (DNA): TGTGCCAGCAGAAGACTAGCGGCGATCCGCTACGAGCAGTACTTC. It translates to CASRRLAAIRYEQYF.

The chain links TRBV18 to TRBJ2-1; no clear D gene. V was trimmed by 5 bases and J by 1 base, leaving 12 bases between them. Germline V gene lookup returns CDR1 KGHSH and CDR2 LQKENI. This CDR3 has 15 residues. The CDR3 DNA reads TGTGCCAGCTCAGCTAATGCAGTATCCTACAATGAGCAGTTCTTC. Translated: CASSANAVSYNEQFF.

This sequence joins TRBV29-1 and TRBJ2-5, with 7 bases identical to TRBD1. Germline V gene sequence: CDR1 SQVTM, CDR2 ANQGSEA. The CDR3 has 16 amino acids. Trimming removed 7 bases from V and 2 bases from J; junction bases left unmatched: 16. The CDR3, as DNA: TGCAGCGCAATGACAGGGAACCCTCGTCTTCAAGAGACCCAGTACTTC. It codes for CSAMTGNPRLQETQYF.

Here the CDR3 DNA reads TGTGCCAGCAGCCCGCCCGCGGGCAGCCCTAACTATGGCTACACCTTC. It is translated as CASSPPAGSPNYGYTF. The chain joins TRBV4-2 to TRBJ1-2, with D uncertain. V lost 4 bases, J lost 0 bases, and 15 bases lay in between. The CDR3 is made up of 16 amino acids. The germline V gene has CDR1 LGHNA and CDR2 YNFKEQ.

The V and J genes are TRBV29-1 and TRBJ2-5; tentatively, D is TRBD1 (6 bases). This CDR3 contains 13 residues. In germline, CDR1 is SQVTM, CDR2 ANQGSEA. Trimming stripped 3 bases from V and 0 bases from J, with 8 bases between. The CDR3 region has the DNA TGCAGCGTTGACAGGGGTAACCAAGAGACCCAGTACTTC. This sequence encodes CSVDRGNQETQYF.

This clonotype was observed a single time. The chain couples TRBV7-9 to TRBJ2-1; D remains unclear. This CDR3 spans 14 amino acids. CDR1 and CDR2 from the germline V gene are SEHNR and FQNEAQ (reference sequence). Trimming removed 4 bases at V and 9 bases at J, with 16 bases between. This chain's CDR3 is CASSSQTNLGEQFF. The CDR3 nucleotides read TGTGCCAGCAGCTCCCAAACCAATTTGGGTGAGCAGTTCTTC.

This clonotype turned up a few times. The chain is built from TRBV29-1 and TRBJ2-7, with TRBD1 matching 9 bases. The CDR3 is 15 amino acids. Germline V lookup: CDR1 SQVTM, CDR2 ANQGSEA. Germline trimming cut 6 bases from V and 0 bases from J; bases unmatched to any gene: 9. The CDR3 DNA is TGCAGCGTCGAAAGCGGGACAGGGAGCTCCTACGAGCAGTACTTC. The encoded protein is CSVESGTGSSYEQYF.

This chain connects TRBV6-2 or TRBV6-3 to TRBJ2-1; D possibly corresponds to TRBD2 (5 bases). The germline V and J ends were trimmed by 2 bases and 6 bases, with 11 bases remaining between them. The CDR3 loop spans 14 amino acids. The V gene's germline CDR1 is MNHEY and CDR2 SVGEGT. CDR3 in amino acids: CASSYGSETNEQFF. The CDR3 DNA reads TGTGCCAGCAGTTACGGGAGTGAGACCAATGAGCAGTTCTTC.

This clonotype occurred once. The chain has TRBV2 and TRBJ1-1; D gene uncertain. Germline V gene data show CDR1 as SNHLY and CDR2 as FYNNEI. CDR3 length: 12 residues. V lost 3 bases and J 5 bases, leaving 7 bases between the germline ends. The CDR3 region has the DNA TGTGCCAGCAGTGACCATAGAACTGAAGCTTTCTTT. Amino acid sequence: CASSDHRTEAFF. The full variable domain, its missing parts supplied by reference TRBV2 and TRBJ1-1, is EPEVTQTPSHQVTQMGQEVILRCVPISNHLYFYWYRQILGQKVEFLVSFYNNEISEKSEIFDDQFSVERPDGSNFTLKIRSTKLEDSAMYFCASSDHRTEAFFGQGTRLTVV.

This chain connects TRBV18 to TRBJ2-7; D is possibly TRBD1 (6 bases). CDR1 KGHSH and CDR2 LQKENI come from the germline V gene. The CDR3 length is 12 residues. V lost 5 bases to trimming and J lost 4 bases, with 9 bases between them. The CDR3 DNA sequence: TGTGCCAGCTCAGCGGACAGATACGAGCAGTACTTC. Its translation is CASSADRYEQYF.